The 12 T cell receptor beta chains below were found in one sample sequenced in a study of post-analysis software for immune sequencing data. Overall study results and limits: Five or six TRBV segments, including TRBV5-6, TRBV5-1 and TRBV20-1, were more frequent in patients than controls.

These TCRs are of unknown antigen specificity. Unique molecular identifiers featured in each of the TCR beta cDNA libraries. MiXCR, applied by TCRdb to the PCR reads, yields one record per CDR3 protein. Of hundreds of thousands of distinct CDR3 sequences in the sample, 25% to 30% were seen once. Sequencing input: blood. The receptors here all came from a girl aged 10-17 years with multiple sclerosis.

As to this clonotype: Possible read error: a much larger clone is one base away. V is TRBV6-6 and J is TRBJ2-5; TRBD2 matches 9 bases. Germline V gene sequence: CDR1 MNHNY, CDR2 SVGAGI (reference sequence). The ends lost 2 bases at V and 11 bases at J; junction bases unmatched: 12. The CDR3 has 15 amino acids. CDR3 in amino acids: CASSYALAGYNEQYF. DNA of the CDR3: TGTGCCAGCAGTTACGCGCTAGCGGGGTACAATGAGCAGTACTTC.

This chain uses TRBV12-3 or TRBV12-4 with TRBJ2-3, with TRBD1 matching 9 bases. This CDR3 is 15 amino acids long. With 5 bases clipped from V and 2 bases from J, the junction kept 5 bases outside the gene matches. CDR3 bases: TGTGCCAGCAGTCCACAGGGGGCTGTCACAGATACGCAGTATTTT. Protein: CASSPQGAVTDTQYF.

The genes are TRBV20-1 and TRBJ1-1; D is ambiguous. This CDR3 comprises 11 residues. Germline V gene data show CDR1 as DFQATT and CDR2 as SNEGSKA (reference sequence). The CDR3 region is CREGVNTEAFF. CDR3 DNA: TGCAGGGAGGGAGTGAACACTGAAGCTTTCTTT.

The table lists this clonotype with a count of one. The gene calls are TRBV11-2 and TRBJ1-1, with unresolved D. Trimming took 3 bases from V and 6 from J, leaving 8 bases between them. The CDR3 consists of 12 residues. Germline V gene sequence: CDR1 SGHAT, CDR2 FQNNGV. The CDR3: CASSFISAEAFF. In DNA, the CDR3 is TGTGCCAGCAGCTTCATAAGCGCTGAAGCTTTCTTT.

The chain has TRBV20-1 and TRBJ2-3; 13 bases align to TRBD2. Germline assignment: CDR1 DFQATT and CDR2 SNEGSKA (reference sequence). The CDR3 is 17 amino acids. The ends lost 6 bases at V and 1 base at J; junction bases unmatched: 10. Here the CDR3 reads CSAHGLAGARGTDTQYF. The CDR3 DNA sequence: TGCAGTGCCCACGGACTAGCGGGAGCCAGGGGCACAGATACGCAGTATTTT.

This clonotype was seen a few times. CDR3 bases: TGTGCCAGCAGCCGTCGGTGGGGGCGGGAGCCGAATGAGCAGTTCTTC. Encoded protein: CASSRRWGREPNEQFF. The chain links TRBV3-1 to TRBJ2-1, with a weak D call TRBD2 (7 bases). Per the germline V gene, CDR1 is LGHDT and CDR2 is YNNKEL (reference sequence). Deletions cut 4 bases from V and 7 bases from J, with 20 bases between. This CDR3 has 16 amino acids.

This clonotype was recorded a few times. V gene TRBV5-5 combines with J gene TRBJ1-2; unclear D gene. Between the trimmed V and J ends, which lost 4 bases and 3 bases, there was a span of 7 bases. This CDR3 is built from 12 residues. Germline CDR1 is SGHKS and CDR2 is YYEKEE (reference sequence). The CDR3 bases are TGTGCCAGCAGCACCCGGGACTATGGCTACACCTTC. The encoded protein is CASSTRDYGYTF.

This chain links TRBV3-1 with TRBJ2-5, with 11 bases identical to TRBD2. V trimming: 0 bases; J trimming: 4 bases; junction bases outside the gene matches: 4. Germline CDR1 is LGHDT and CDR2 is YNNKEL (reference sequence). The CDR3 loop spans 16 amino acids. The DNA for the CDR3 is TGTGCCAGCAGCCAAGAGATACTAGCGGGGGTAGAGACCCAGTACTTC. Translating gives CASSQEILAGVETQYF.

The rearrangement uses TRBV19 and TRBJ2-7, with D maybe TRBD2 (5 bases). Germline assignment: CDR1 LNHDA and CDR2 SQIVND (reference sequence). The CDR3 length is 13 residues. V was trimmed by 3 bases and J by 3 bases, leaving 9 bases between them. The CDR3 region is CASSISRDYEQYF. CDR3 coding DNA: TGTGCCAGTAGTATTTCACGGGACTACGAGCAGTACTTC.

Note on this clonotype: A read error may account for a junction end that differs from germline. This chain links TRBV5-1 with TRBJ2-1, with 10 bases that match TRBD2. The CDR3 covers 17 residues. Germline loops: CDR1 SGHRS, CDR2 YFSETQ. The CDR3 spells CANSLVPSGGSYNEQFF. The CDR3 DNA reads TGCGCCAACAGCTTGGTCCCTAGCGGGGGCTCCTACAATGAGCAGTTCTTC.

Only a few counts were recorded for this clonotype. The rearrangement links TRBV10-3 to TRBJ2-1; TRBD1 aligns across 7 bases. The germline V gene encodes CDR1 ENHRY and CDR2 SYGVKD. The CDR3 runs 16 residues. Losses at the gene ends were 1 base for V and 7 bases for J; bases not matched to a gene: 10. CDR3 coding DNA: TGTGCCATCAGTGAGTTAGGACAGGAGCCTGGGAATGAGCAGTTCTTC. Its protein product is CAISELGQEPGNEQFF.

The V gene is TRBV7-2, the J gene TRBJ2-5; no reliable D call. CDR1 and CDR2 from the germline V gene are SGHTA and FQGNSA. This CDR3 has 14 amino acids. The V gene lost 7 bases and the J gene lost 2 bases, with 14 bases spanning the gap. In nucleotides, the CDR3 is TGTGCCAGCAAGGTTGGCTGGAAACAAGAGACCCAGTACTTC. Protein product: CASKVGWKQETQYF.